The 25 T cell receptor beta chains presented below share a single source sample, sequenced in a study of blood T cell repertoires in COVID-19. Generated by immunoSEQ multiplex PCR, the TCRdb table keeps only in-frame clones and is missing some. The sample yields 150,000 to 200,000 clones, approximately 83% seen once. The specimen sequenced was PBMCs or T cells enriched from blood (not recorded which). The source is a woman aged 55 to 70 who had recovered from COVID-19.

V usage is TRBV2 and J usage is TRBJ1-2; 10 nucleotides align to TRBD1. V trimming: 4 bases; J trimming: 4 bases; junction bases outside the gene matches: 3. CDR1 and CDR2 (germline): SNHLY, FYNNEI. The CDR3 loop spans 14 amino acids. The CDR3 DNA follows: TGTGCCAGCAGTGGAGGACAGGGGGTCTATGGCTACACCTTC. Translated, it gives CASSGGQGVYGYTF.

The chain carries TRBV28 and TRBJ1-1, with TRBD1 as a possible D gene (5 bases). The CDR3 runs 19 residues. Trimming stripped 2 bases from V and 1 base from J, with 23 bases between. The germline CDR1 and CDR2 sequences are MDHEN and SYDVKM. CDR3: CASSLVGNRTPLKNTEAFF. The CDR3 nucleotides read TGTGCCAGCAGTTTAGTGGGGAACAGGACACCTCTGAAGAACACTGAAGCTTTCTTT.

This sequence joins TRBV5-1 and TRBJ1-1, with a weak D call TRBD1 (5 bases). Trimming removed 1 base from V and 6 bases from J, with 13 bases in between. Germline values: CDR1 SGHRS, CDR2 YFSETQ. This CDR3 comprises 14 residues. CDR3 region: CASSLKGYDSEAFF. The CDR3 DNA sequence: TGCGCCAGCAGCTTGAAGGGGTATGACTCTGAAGCTTTCTTT. The variable domain in full, with the rest retrieved from reference TRBV5-1 and TRBJ1-1, is KAGVTQTPRYLIKTRGQQVTLSCSPISGHRSVSWYQQTPGQGLQFLFEYFSETQRNKGNFPGRFSGRQFSNSRSEMNVSTLELGDSALYLCASSLKGYDSEAFFGQGTRLTVV.

The chain joins TRBV7-9 to TRBJ2-4; D is unclear. The CDR3 is 13 amino acids. CDR1 and CDR2 (germline): SEHNR, FQNEAQ (reference sequence). Trimming took 8 bases from V and 5 from J, leaving 13 bases between them. The CDR3 nucleotides read TGTGCCAGCGCCCCCCGAGCGCAAAACATTCAGTACTTC. The encoded protein is CASAPRAQNIQYF.

The chain is built from TRBV7-6 and TRBJ2-1; a possible D gene is TRBD2 (5 bases). The CDR3 consists of 14 residues. The V and J ends lost 0 bases and 5 bases respectively, with 8 bases between them. Germline V gene data show CDR1 as SGHVS and CDR2 as FNYEAQ. The CDR3 is CASSLARDNNEQFF. The CDR3 DNA is TGTGCCAGCAGCTTAGCCCGGGATAACAATGAGCAGTTCTTC.

J is TRBJ2-1 and V is TRBV11-2; D might be TRBD1 (6 bases). Per germline, CDR1 SGHAT and CDR2 FQNNGV. The germline V and J ends were trimmed by 5 bases and 4 bases, with 15 bases remaining between them. The CDR3 totals 15 residues. CDR3 loop: CASSLDRTLYNEQFF. DNA of the CDR3: TGTGCCAGCAGCCTCGACAGGACCCTTTACAATGAGCAGTTCTTC.

This clone was counted a few times. This chain links TRBV6-4 with TRBJ2-1; 8 nucleotides agree with TRBD2. The CDR3 extends over 15 amino acids. V was clipped by 3 bases and J by 8 bases; unmatched bases: 9. Germline V gene lookup returns CDR1 MRHNA and CDR2 SNTAGT. The CDR3 loop is CASSDDGGEVDEQFF. Here the CDR3 DNA reads TGTGCCAGCAGTGATGACGGGGGGGAGGTCGATGAGCAGTTCTTC.

The rearrangement uses TRBV3-1 (or the pseudogene TRBV3-2) and TRBJ1-6, with 9 bases aligning to TRBD1. CDR3 length: 17 amino acids. V was clipped by 2 bases and J by 9 bases; unmatched bases: 11. In germline, CDR1 is LGHDT, CDR2 YNNKEL (reference sequence). CDR3 nucleotides: TGTGCCAGCAGCCAATTGGACAGGGGAGGAGGGGGTTCACCCCTCCACTTT. It specifies CASSQLDRGGGGSPLHF.

The chain carries TRBV5-1 and TRBJ1-2; D not resolved. V lost 4 bases to trimming and J lost 4 bases, with 17 bases between them. Germline loops: CDR1 SGHRS, CDR2 YFSETQ. The CDR3 has 15 residues. In nucleotides, the CDR3 is TGCGCCAGCAGCCACCGGATCGGGAACGTCTATGGCTACACCTTC. The encoded protein is CASSHRIGNVYGYTF.

The chain couples TRBV10-1 to TRBJ2-2; 8 bases align to TRBD2. The junction had 9 bases not matched to a gene; V was cut back by 7 bases and J by 5 bases. Germline V gives CDR1 WNHNN, CDR2 SYGVQD (reference sequence). The length of the CDR3 is 15 residues. CDR3 in DNA: TGCGCCAGCACGCAAGCGGGAGTGGGAACCGGGGAGCTGTTTTTT. As protein: CASTQAGVGTGELFF.

This clone occurred a few times. This chain links TRBV4-1 with TRBJ1-1, with 9 bases lining up with TRBD1. V shed 1 base and J 4 bases; nucleotides not matched to a gene: 7. CDR1 is MGHRA, CDR2 YSYEKL, per germline. This CDR3 has 16 residues. The CDR3 DNA reads TGCGCCAGCAGCCAAGGTCTGGGACAGGGAAGCACTGAAGCTTTCTTT. It codes for CASSQGLGQGSTEAFF.

The V call is TRBV24-1, the J call TRBJ1-6; 7 bases are a match to TRBD1. The CDR3 contains 15 residues. After removal of 2 bases from V and 13 bases from J, the junction contained 10 bases not matched to a gene. Germline V gene sequence: CDR1 KGHDR, CDR2 SFDVKD. The CDR3 sequence is CATSDSRQGGTPLHF. CDR3 sequence (DNA): TGTGCCACCAGTGATTCCCGACAGGGAGGTACCCCCCTCCACTTT.

The chain is built from TRBV27 and TRBJ2-5; 13 bases are shared with TRBD2. The CDR3 consists of 16 residues. Germline values: CDR1 MNHEY, CDR2 SMNVEV (reference sequence). V lost 5 bases and J lost 2; bases outside the gene matches: 5. The CDR3 is CASSARLAGGQETQYF. The CDR3 region has the DNA TGTGCCAGCAGTGCCAGACTAGCGGGAGGACAAGAGACCCAGTACTTC.

This clone has only a few counts. The CDR3 loop reads CASSQGAREGTGELFF. CDR3 DNA sequence: TGTGCCAGCAGCCAAGGTGCGCGGGAGGGAACCGGGGAGCTGTTTTTT. The chain employs TRBV4-2 and TRBJ2-2; 9 nucleotides match TRBD2. The CDR3 extends over 16 amino acids. V dropped 1 base and J dropped 5; count of bases not matched to a gene: 5. The germline gives CDR1 LGHNA, CDR2 YNFKEQ.

This sequence joins TRBV5-8 and TRBJ2-7; D possibly corresponds to TRBD1 (6 bases). Trimming left V 4 bases short and J 3 bases short, with 23 bases between. The CDR3 has 17 amino acids. Germline V CDR1 and CDR2: SGHTS, YDEGEE. The CDR3 coding sequence is TGTGCCAGCAGCCCGGGACACACGGGTTCCTTTTACTACGAGCAGTACTTC. Translated, it gives CASSPGHTGSFYYEQYF. Complete variable domain (other parts from reference TRBV5-8 and TRBJ2-7): EAGVTQSPTHLIKTRGQQATLRCSPISGHTSVYWYQQALGLGLQFLLWYDEGEERNRGNFPPRFSGRQFPNYSSELNVNALELEDSALYLCASSPGHTGSFYYEQYFGPGTRLTVT.

V is TRBV7-9 and J is TRBJ1-6; TRBD1 agrees at 7 bases. The CDR3 covers 14 residues. Germline V gene sequence: CDR1 SEHNR, CDR2 FQNEAQ (reference sequence). J gave up 8 bases and V 5 bases, and 6 bases lay outside the gene matches. The CDR3 coding sequence is TGTGCCAGCAGCCAAGGGGGCGCGGATTCACCCCTCCACTTT. Translating it yields CASSQGGADSPLHF.

The chain has TRBV7-9 and TRBJ1-1; D gene unclear. Germline CDR1 SEHNR, CDR2 FQNEAQ (reference sequence). V was shortened by 3 bases and J by 0 bases, with 5 bases between the two germline ends. The CDR3 spans 13 residues. The CDR3 region is CASSLEVNTEAFF. CDR3 DNA: TGTGCCAGCAGCTTGGAGGTGAACACTGAAGCTTTCTTT.

The V gene is TRBV6-2 or TRBV6-3, the J gene TRBJ2-1; TRBD1 agrees at 7 bases. This CDR3 has 13 amino acids. Losses at the gene ends were 2 bases for V and 9 bases for J; bases not matched to a gene: 4. Germline CDR1 is MNHEY and CDR2 is SVGEGT. The CDR3 here is CASSYRDSFEQFF. CDR3 coding DNA: TGTGCCAGCAGTTACAGGGACAGTTTTGAGCAGTTCTTC.

The chain combines TRBV7-9 with TRBJ1-1; 7 bases fit TRBD1. This CDR3 has 15 residues. Germline assignment: CDR1 SEHNR and CDR2 FQNEAQ (reference sequence). V shed 1 base, J shed 4 bases, and the junction held 6 bases outside the gene matches. This CDR3 is CASSLGRGRVTEAFF. The DNA for the CDR3 is TGTGCCAGCAGCTTAGGAAGGGGGCGCGTCACTGAAGCTTTCTTT.

This clone turned up a few times. In DNA, the CDR3 is TGTGCCAGCAGCTTTGGACAGGGGAGCACTGAAGCTTTCTTT. Translated: CASSFGQGSTEAFF. The chain combines TRBV11-3 with TRBJ1-1, with TRBD1 matching over 9 bases. The CDR3 totals 14 residues. Germline V gives CDR1 SGHNT, CDR2 YENEEA. Trimming removed 3 bases from V and 4 bases from J; junction bases left unmatched: 3.

The J gene is TRBJ1-1, the V gene TRBV6-1, with 8 bases that match TRBD1. Trimming cost V 3 bases and J 4 bases; bases outside gene matches: 1. CDR3 length: 13 amino acids. Germline lookup yields CDR1 MNHNS and CDR2 SASEGT. CDR3 residues: CASSDTGGTEAFF. In DNA, the CDR3 is TGTGCCAGCAGTGACACAGGGGGCACTGAAGCTTTCTTT.

In DNA form, the CDR3 reads TGCGCCAGCAGCGACTCAGGGCTAGAGCAGTACTTC. It yields the protein CASSDSGLEQYF. The J gene is TRBJ2-7, the V gene TRBV5-1, with D perhaps matching TRBD1 (5 bases). CDR1 is SGHRS, CDR2 YFSETQ, per germline. Trimming stripped 4 bases from V and 7 bases from J, with 12 bases between. The CDR3 totals 12 residues.

The J gene is TRBJ1-1, the V gene TRBV3-1 (or the pseudogene TRBV3-2), with a weak D call TRBD1 (5 bases). Trimming left V 4 bases short and J 6 bases short, with 15 bases between. The CDR3 has 14 residues. CDR1 LGHDT and CDR2 YNNKEL come from the germline V gene (reference sequence). As DNA, the CDR3 is TGTGCCAGCAGCCCGCTGGGAGGGGAAGCTGAAGCTTTCTTT. Translation: CASSPLGGEAEAFF.

The chain links TRBV5-5 to TRBJ2-5, with 10 bases aligning to TRBD2. CDR1 and CDR2 (germline): SGHKS, YYEKEE (reference sequence). CDR3 length: 17 amino acids. The trim removed 0 bases at V and 0 bases at J, leaving 5 bases unmatched. The CDR3 region has the DNA TGTGCCAGCAGCTTGGAGGTAGCGGGGGGCGACCAAGAGACCCAGTACTTC. Translated, it gives CASSLEVAGGDQETQYF.

The chain recombines TRBV5-4 with TRBJ2-4, with TRBD2 as a possible D gene (7 bases). Trimming took off 1 base at V and 7 bases at J, with 18 bases between the two ends. The length of the CDR3 is 16 residues. The germline V gene has CDR1 SGHNT and CDR2 YYREEE (reference sequence). DNA of the CDR3: TGTGCCAGCAGCTTGAGTTCGGGGGGCGGGTTGAACATTCAGTACTTC. Encoded protein: CASSLSSGGGLNIQYF.